Presented here are 13 T cell receptor beta chains from one specimen sequenced in a study of T cells of healthy individuals. TCRdb ran MiXCR on the 5' RACE reads and lists one entry per CDR3 protein. The sample consists of around 63,000 distinct CDR3 sequences, around 16% of them appearing once. These receptors originate from a human donor in good health.

The J gene is TRBJ2-1, the V gene TRBV7-2, with TRBD2 identical over 12 bases. Germline V CDR1 and CDR2: SGHTA, FQGNSA. J was trimmed by 10 bases and V by 5 bases; bases with no gene match: 15. The CDR3 runs 17 residues. CDR3 coding DNA: TGTGCCAGCAGCCGGACGTTAGCTAGCGGGAGGGCCATAGAGCAGTTCTTC. Encoded protein: CASSRTLASGRAIEQFF.

This clonotype was picked up many times. The chain uses TRBV7-2 and TRBJ2-2; perhaps TRBD2 as D (6 bases). The germline V and J ends were trimmed by 4 bases and 5 bases, with 14 bases remaining between them. The CDR3 spans 15 residues. Germline CDR1 is SGHTA and CDR2 is FQGNSA. For the CDR3, the DNA is TGTGCCAGCAGCTCTTTGGGGGGTGGGACCGGGGAGCTGTTTTTT. Translated, it gives CASSSLGGGTGELFF.

A remark on this clonotype: A much larger clone differs by one base, so this may be a read error. V and J are TRBV29-1 and TRBJ1-2; TRBD1 matches 8 bases. From germline, CDR1 is SQVTM and CDR2 ANQGSEA. The CDR3 spans 12 residues. CDR3 protein: CSAPTGVGGYNF. The DNA of the CDR3 is TGCAGCGCCCCGACAGGGGTTGGCGGCTACAACTTC. Complete variable domain (other parts from reference TRBV29-1 and TRBJ1-2): SAVISQKPSRDICQRGTSLTIQCQVDSQVTMMFWYRQQPGQSLTLIATANQGSEATYESGFVIDKFPISRPNLTFSTLTVSNMSPEDSSIYLCSAPTGVGGYNFGSGTRLTVV.

This chain uses TRBV5-6 with TRBJ2-3; perhaps TRBD1 as D (5 bases). Germline CDR1 reads SGHDT; CDR2 reads YYEEEE. This CDR3 region has 15 residues. V lost 0 bases, J lost 1 base, and 9 bases lay in between. CDR3 in amino acids: CASSLGQGGTDTQYF. The CDR3 nucleotides read TGTGCCAGCAGCTTGGGGCAGGGCGGCACAGATACGCAGTATTTT.

Many counts were recorded for this clonotype. The chain carries TRBV3-1 and TRBJ2-1; 7 nucleotides align to TRBD2. The V and J ends lost 4 bases and 5 bases, in that order; junction bases with no gene match: 14. In germline, CDR1 is LGHDT, CDR2 YNNKEL (reference sequence). The CDR3 runs to 17 residues. CDR3 amino acids: CASSLTSGTKRNNEQFF. In DNA, the CDR3 is TGTGCCAGCAGCCTAACGAGCGGGACCAAGAGGAACAATGAGCAGTTCTTC.

This clonotype was picked up many times. V is TRBV29-1 and J is TRBJ2-3, with 7 bases lining up with TRBD1. Losses at the gene ends were 4 bases for V and 2 bases for J; bases not matched to a gene: 6. Per germline, CDR1 SQVTM and CDR2 ANQGSEA. CDR3 size: 14 residues. CDR3 nucleotides: TGCAGCGTTGTTCCAGGGGGAAACACAGATACGCAGTATTTT. Encoded protein: CSVVPGGNTDTQYF.

The CDR3 is CASSPIANTEAFF. The CDR3, as DNA: TGTGCCAGCAGCCCAATCGCGAACACTGAAGCTTTCTTT. V is TRBV7-6 and J is TRBJ1-1, with D unclear. Germline V gene lookup returns CDR1 SGHVS and CDR2 FNYEAQ. The V end was cut by 5 bases, the J end by 1 base, with 8 bases between. The CDR3 has 13 residues.

This chain uses TRBV5-6 with TRBJ2-3, with D tentatively TRBD1 (6 bases). V was trimmed by 1 base and J by 0 bases, leaving 15 bases between them. Germline V CDR1 and CDR2: SGHDT, YYEEEE. The CDR3 is 17 amino acids. DNA for the CDR3: TGTGCCAGCAGCTTGATGACAGGCCGACTTAGCACAGATACGCAGTATTTT. This gives the protein CASSLMTGRLSTDTQYF.

This clonotype has ten or more counts. The chain is built from TRBV15 and TRBJ1-1, with no clear D. V shed 5 bases and J shed 5 bases, with 15 bases lying between them. Per the germline V gene, CDR1 is LNHNV and CDR2 is YYDKDF (reference sequence). The CDR3 length is 14 residues. The DNA of the CDR3 is TGTGCCACCAGCGATTTTAGTGGTGCTACTGAAGCTTTCTTT. Translating it yields CATSDFSGATEAFF.

V and J are TRBV7-9 and TRBJ1-6; no definite D call. Looked up from germline, CDR1 is SEHNR and CDR2 is FQNEAQ (reference sequence). Trimming took off 0 bases at V and 10 bases at J, with 10 bases between the two ends. The CDR3 has 14 residues. The CDR3 spells CASSLAQALSPLHF. The CDR3 DNA follows: TGTGCCAGCAGCTTAGCGCAGGCGTTATCACCCCTCCACTTT.

This clonotype has at least ten counts. V is TRBV28 and J is TRBJ2-7; 9 bases map to TRBD1. The length of the CDR3 is 14 residues. V shed 2 bases and J 4 bases; nucleotides not matched to a gene: 3. Germline V gene sequence: CDR1 MDHEN, CDR2 SYDVKM. This CDR3 reads CASSLRQGDYEQYF. The CDR3 DNA reads as TGTGCCAGCAGTTTACGACAGGGGGATTACGAGCAGTACTTC.

This clonotype was seen many times. The chain links TRBV20-1 to TRBJ1-5, with a possible D match to TRBD1 (5 bases). V lost 5 bases to trimming and J lost 1 base, with 21 bases between them. Germline CDR1 and CDR2: DFQATT and SNEGSKA (reference sequence). This CDR3 has 17 amino acids. In DNA, the CDR3 is TGCAGTGCTTCCGAGGGCAGGGCAGTTGGGAGCAATCAGCCCCAGCATTTT. Its protein product is CSASEGRAVGSNQPQHF.

Many counts were recorded for this clonotype. CDR3 region: CASSLGGEQYF. For the CDR3, the DNA is TGTGCCAGCAGTTTAGGTGGAGAGCAGTACTTC. The rearrangement uses TRBV12-3 or TRBV12-4 and TRBJ2-7; D unresolved. The CDR3 has 11 amino acids. Trimming cost V 1 base and J 7 bases, with 5 bases left between them.